This TCR beta chain was identified in a study of response to subunit inactivated influenza vaccine. Germline CDR1 reads SGHTS; CDR2 reads YDEGEE. The CDR3 contains 13 residues. The V and J ends lost 2 bases and 0 bases respectively, with 6 bases between them. Broader study findings: Authors suggested that a seasonal influenza vaccination recruits few new T cells each time.

Notes on this clonotype: Its antigen is not known.

TCRdb called the RT-PCR reads again in MiXCR, with one record for every CDR3 protein. The sample consists of approximately 500,000 distinct CDR3 sequences, roughly 13% of them appearing once. The sequence was collected from a man aged 45-65 years who received an inactivated influenza vaccine. J is TRBJ2-7 and V is TRBV5-8; D is undetermined. The specimen comprised PBMCs from blood, sampled 45 days after vaccination. Here the CDR3 reads CASSFRDSYEQYF. As DNA, the CDR3 is TGTGCCAGCAGCTTTAGGGACTCCTACGAGCAGTACTTC.